This T cell receptor beta chain appears in the sequencing data of a study of blood T cells in healthy people across ages. Study observations and caveats: Diversity of TCR beta per million T cells declined in a roughly linear way with age.

This CDR3 has 12 amino acids. Germline V gene lookup returns CDR1 SNHLY and CDR2 FYNNEI. With 6 bases clipped from V and 9 bases from J, the junction kept 6 bases outside the gene matches. A remark on this clonotype: Antigen specificity is unknown.

Next came a second PCR, run for roughly 7 to 12 cycles, which used a sample-barcoded 5' primer along with a J-beta primer mix. TCRdb re-called the 5' RACE reads through MiXCR, storing one row per CDR3 protein. Among about 640,000 distinct CDR3 sequences listed, approximately 30% were seen once. Sequenced sample: blood. The sequence came from a woman aged 80 or over in good health. J is TRBJ1-1 and V is TRBV2; 8 bases are a match to TRBD1. The CDR3 is CASRTGTGKAFF. The CDR3 nucleotides read TGTGCCAGCAGGACGGGGACAGGCAAAGCTTTCTTT.